At least ten counts were recorded for the clone carrying this T cell receptor (beta chain). Each CDR3 protein gets one entry after TCRdb re-called the 5' RACE reads with MiXCR. The table has about 25,000 distinct CDR3 sequences, approximately 5% seen once. This entry is derived from a study of T cells after yellow fever vaccination. Turning to the study itself: Fractions containing few cells were prepared with SMART-Seq v4 Ultra Low Input. General study results and limits: Clonotypes shared by both compartments, CD4 and CD8, made up a small share. Post-booster repertoires again held most primary-vaccination clones (roughly 96% CD4, roughly 90% CD8).

Germline CDR1 reads MNHEY; CDR2 reads SVGEGT. The CDR3 sequence is 14 residues long. With 8 bases clipped from V and 1 base from J, the junction kept 4 bases outside the gene matches. The chain recombines TRBV6-2 or TRBV6-3 with TRBJ2-2; 7 nucleotides match TRBD1. The source is a man aged 30 to 45 who received the YFV17D yellow fever vaccine. Source: PBMCs, either bulk or a sorted T-cell subset (CD4+, CD8+, memory, or dextramer-sorted; not recorded which), taken 15 days after the yellow fever booster vaccination. This CDR3 is CASRPGGNTGELFF. For the CDR3, the DNA is TGTGCCAGCCGCCCAGGGGGGAACACCGGGGAGCTGTTTTTT.